Shown below are 31 T cell receptor beta chains from a single sample sequenced in a study of blood T cell repertoires in COVID-19. Here immunoSEQ multiplex PCR was the method, and the copy in TCRdb shows in-frame clones only, minus some. The repertoire holds about 150,000 clones, with roughly 85% as singletons. Sequencing was done on a sample of PBMCs or T cells enriched from blood (not recorded which). These receptors all stem from a woman in her 70s in a cohort exposed to, infected with or recovered from COVID-19 (not recorded which).

The chain uses TRBV6-1 and TRBJ1-3, with a tentative D call TRBD1 (5 bases). Germline V gene sequence: CDR1 MNHNS, CDR2 SASEGT. The V end was cut by 3 bases, the J end by 4 bases, with 13 bases between. This CDR3 contains 15 residues. The CDR3 loop is CASSDLGGRGNTIYF. The CDR3 DNA follows: TGTGCCAGCAGTGATCTCGGGGGTCGAGGAAACACCATATATTTT.

The chain joins TRBV27 to TRBJ2-1; the D gene is possibly TRBD1 (5 bases). The CDR3 is made up of 13 amino acids. Germline CDR1 reads MNHEY; CDR2 reads SMNVEV (reference sequence). V was trimmed by 3 bases and J by 6 bases, leaving 9 bases between them. This CDR3 reads CASSFYQGNEQFF. The CDR3 DNA is TGTGCCAGCAGTTTTTATCAGGGCAATGAGCAGTTCTTC.

This rearrangement joins TRBV19 to TRBJ2-7, with 10 bases matching TRBD1. With V trimmed by 3 bases and J by 2 bases, 4 bases remained unmatched. Germline CDR1 reads LNHDA; CDR2 reads SQIVND (reference sequence). CDR3 length: 15 residues. The CDR3 loop is CASSIADRGTYEQYF. As DNA, the CDR3 is TGTGCCAGTAGTATCGCGGACAGGGGGACCTACGAGCAGTACTTC. Combining the CDR3 with reference TRBV19 and TRBJ2-7 gives the whole variable domain DGGITQSPKYLFRKEGQNVTLSCEQNLNHDAMYWYRQDPGQGLRLIYYSQIVNDFQKGDIAEGYSVSREKKESFPLTVTSAQKNPTAFYLCASSIADRGTYEQYFGPGTRLTVT.

The chain has TRBV11-1 and TRBJ1-6, with D unclear. CDR1 is SGHAT and CDR2 is FQDESV in the germline V gene (reference sequence). The V end was cut by 1 base, the J end by 7 bases, with 8 bases between. The CDR3 has 14 residues. In DNA form, the CDR3 reads TGTGCCAGCAGCTTAGTCCCGAGGAATTCACCCCTCCACTTT. This sequence encodes CASSLVPRNSPLHF.

The chain combines TRBV5-1 with TRBJ1-1; the D gene is possibly TRBD1 (5 bases). The CDR3 runs to 13 residues. Germline CDR1 is SGHRS and CDR2 is YFSETQ. V lost 5 bases and J 1 base, leaving 9 bases between the germline ends. This CDR3 reads CASRGAWNTEAFF. The CDR3 DNA is TGCGCCAGCAGAGGGGCCTGGAACACTGAAGCTTTCTTT.

The rearrangement links TRBV11-1 to TRBJ2-7, with TRBD2 matching over 9 bases. This CDR3 contains 15 residues. The germline CDR1 and CDR2 sequences are SGHAT and FQDESV (reference sequence). Losses at the gene ends were 5 bases for V and 3 bases for J; bases not matched to a gene: 8. The CDR3 bases are TGTGCCAGCAGCGAGGTCGGAGCGGGAGGCTACGAGCAGTACTTC. It specifies CASSEVGAGGYEQYF. Combining the CDR3 with reference TRBV11-1 and TRBJ2-7 gives the whole variable domain EAEVAQSPRYKITEKSQAVAFWCDPISGHATLYWYRQILGQGPELLVQFQDESVVDDSQLPKDRFSAERLKGVDSTLKIQPAELGDSAMYLCASSEVGAGGYEQYFGPGTRLTVT.

CDR3 residues: CASRPQGRTYGYTF. The CDR3 region has the DNA TGTGCCAGCAGGCCACAGGGTAGAACCTATGGCTACACCTTC. This chain links TRBV27 with TRBJ1-2; D might be TRBD1 (6 bases). Germline V gene sequence: CDR1 MNHEY, CDR2 SMNVEV (reference sequence). The CDR3 runs to 14 residues. Trimming shortened V by 6 bases and J by 4 bases, and 15 bases separated the two germline ends.

The V gene is TRBV28, the J gene TRBJ1-5; 10 positions match TRBD1. Germline CDR1 MDHEN, CDR2 SYDVKM. The CDR3 covers 16 residues. V was pared by 4 bases and J by 5 bases, with 8 bases of the junction left unmatched. CDR3 residues: CASSSFPGQGYQPQHF. CDR3 bases: TGTGCCAGCAGTTCCTTTCCGGGACAGGGGTATCAGCCCCAGCATTTT.

Details on this clone: The identical CDR3 is also encoded by other nucleotide sequences in the sample. The CDR3 loop reads CASSFRYEQYF. DNA of the CDR3: TGTGCCAGCAGCTTCCGGTACGAGCAGTACTTC. The rearrangement joins TRBV7-9 to TRBJ2-7; no clear D gene. Germline V gives CDR1 SEHNR, CDR2 FQNEAQ (reference sequence). This CDR3 contains 11 residues. V was clipped by 3 bases and J by 4 bases, with 4 bases between them.

This sequence joins TRBV10-1 and TRBJ2-1, with D tentatively TRBD1 (5 bases). Germline assignment: CDR1 WNHNN and CDR2 SYGVQD (reference sequence). V shed 9 bases and J shed 3 bases, with 18 bases lying between them. The CDR3 covers 15 residues. The CDR3 protein is CASPQGMDDYNEQFF. As DNA, the CDR3 is TGCGCCAGTCCCCAGGGTATGGATGACTACAATGAGCAGTTCTTC.

The chain combines TRBV28 with TRBJ2-5, with 9 bases matching TRBD1. The trim removed 1 base at V and 5 bases at J, leaving 11 bases unmatched. The germline V gene has CDR1 MDHEN and CDR2 SYDVKM. There are 17 residues in the CDR3. Here the CDR3 reads CASSLFPPGQGWETQYF. DNA of the CDR3: TGTGCCAGCAGTTTATTTCCCCCGGGACAGGGCTGGGAGACCCAGTACTTC.

This chain joins TRBV18 and TRBJ1-4; D is unresolved. The CDR3 covers 13 residues. CDR1 and CDR2 (germline): KGHSH, LQKENI. Deletions cut 4 bases from V and 8 bases from J, with 11 bases between. Here the CDR3 DNA reads TGTGCCAGCTCACGGGCGAAGACAGAAAAACTGTTTTTT. As protein: CASSRAKTEKLFF.

The chain uses TRBV5-1 and TRBJ2-3; TRBD2 aligns across 14 bases. Germline V gives CDR1 SGHRS, CDR2 YFSETQ. This CDR3 is built from 16 residues. V lost 6 bases, J lost 4 bases, and 7 bases stayed unmatched. CDR3 in DNA: TGCGCCAGCATTTCCGGGACTAGCGGGAGTTCAGATACGCAGTATTTT. Protein: CASISGTSGSSDTQYF.

The genes are TRBV7-9 and TRBJ2-2; perhaps TRBD1 as D (5 bases). CDR1 and CDR2 from the germline V gene are SEHNR and FQNEAQ (reference sequence). The CDR3 loop spans 19 amino acids. Trimming took off 3 bases at V and 1 base at J, with 21 bases between the two ends. This chain's CDR3 is CASSFSLGSRVKNTGELFF. CDR3 nucleotide sequence: TGTGCCAGCAGCTTTAGTTTGGGTTCCAGGGTAAAGAACACCGGGGAGCTGTTTTTT.

This chain joins TRBV10-3 and TRBJ1-1, with a possible D match to TRBD1 (5 bases). Between the trimmed V and J ends, which lost 2 bases and 0 bases, there was a span of 10 bases. The CDR3 length is 15 residues. The germline gives CDR1 ENHRY, CDR2 SYGVKD. CDR3 sequence: CAISEQGSMNTEAFF. The CDR3 bases are TGTGCCATCAGTGAGCAGGGTTCGATGAACACTGAAGCTTTCTTT.

This clone was seen just once. The chain joins TRBV7-8 to TRBJ1-5; the D is unclear. The CDR3 consists of 13 residues. Germline V gene data show CDR1 as SGHVS and CDR2 as FQNEAQ. Deletions cut 5 bases from V and 4 bases from J, with 9 bases between. The CDR3 reads CASSAAGNQPQHF. CDR3 nucleotide sequence: TGTGCCAGCAGCGCGGCGGGTAATCAGCCCCAGCATTTT. Full variable domain (rest looked up from reference TRBV7-8 and TRBJ1-5): GAGVSQSPRYKVAKRGQDVALRCDPISGHVSLFWYQQALGQGPEFLTYFQNEAQLDKSGLPSDRFFAERPEGSVSTLKIQRTQQEDSAVYLCASSAAGNQPQHFGDGTRLSIL.

The chain couples TRBV7-9 to TRBJ2-7; a possible D gene is TRBD1 (6 bases). V lost 8 bases and J 1 base, leaving 18 bases between the germline ends. The CDR3 extends over 15 amino acids. The germline CDR1 and CDR2 sequences are SEHNR and FQNEAQ (reference sequence). The DNA of the CDR3 is TGTGCCAGCGGTTCACTACAGGGATATTCCTACGAGCAGTACTTC. This encodes CASGSLQGYSYEQYF.

The V call is TRBV5-1, the J call TRBJ2-1; D is uncertain. Trimming took 3 bases from V and 3 from J, leaving 19 bases between them. The V gene's germline CDR1 is SGHRS and CDR2 YFSETQ. The CDR3 has 17 residues. This CDR3 reads CASSSTIADYRYNEQFF. DNA for the CDR3: TGCGCCAGCAGCTCTACAATAGCAGATTATCGCTACAATGAGCAGTTCTTC. The variable domain in full, with the rest retrieved from reference TRBV5-1 and TRBJ2-1, is KAGVTQTPRYLIKTRGQQVTLSCSPISGHRSVSWYQQTPGQGLQFLFEYFSETQRNKGNFPGRFSGRQFSNSRSEMNVSTLELGDSALYLCASSSTIADYRYNEQFFGPGTRLTVL.

The chain recombines TRBV19 with TRBJ2-3; 7 bases fit TRBD2. V shed 4 bases, J shed 1 base, and the junction held 2 bases outside the gene matches. The CDR3 is 14 residues long. Per the germline V gene, CDR1 is LNHDA and CDR2 is SQIVND (reference sequence). The CDR3 loop is CASSKGGRTDTQYF. The CDR3 DNA sequence: TGTGCCAGTAGTAAGGGAGGGCGCACAGATACGCAGTATTTT.

The V and J genes are TRBV5-1 and TRBJ1-4; 10 nucleotides agree with TRBD1. Germline V gives CDR1 SGHRS, CDR2 YFSETQ. The CDR3 spans 14 residues. V dropped 3 bases and J dropped 7; count of bases not matched to a gene: 3. The CDR3, as DNA: TGCGCCAGCAGCTCGACAGGGGGCACTGAAAAACTGTTTTTT. It encodes CASSSTGGTEKLFF.

The rearrangement uses TRBV24-1 and TRBJ2-1, with 8 bases identical to TRBD1. Germline V gene sequence: CDR1 KGHDR, CDR2 SFDVKD. The CDR3 runs to 15 residues. V gave up 7 bases and J gave up 8 bases; unmatched junction bases: 12. CDR3 sequence: CATRASGQVKDEQFF. Here the CDR3 DNA reads TGTGCCACCAGGGCCTCGGGACAGGTTAAAGATGAGCAGTTCTTC.

This chain joins TRBV3-1 (or the pseudogene TRBV3-2) and TRBJ1-1; D is ambiguous. V dropped 5 bases and J dropped 0 bases, with 7 bases sitting between them. The CDR3 totals 13 residues. CDR1 is LGHDT and CDR2 is YNNKEL in the germline V gene (reference sequence). The CDR3 nucleotides are TGTGCCAGCAGCGTCGGGATGAACACTGAAGCTTTCTTT. The encoded protein is CASSVGMNTEAFF.

The table lists this clone with a few counts. This sequence joins TRBV7-9 and TRBJ2-7, with 12 bases matching TRBD2. The CDR3 has 15 residues. Germline CDR1 is SEHNR and CDR2 is FQNEAQ (reference sequence). J was trimmed by 5 bases and V by 5 bases; bases with no gene match: 7. This chain's CDR3 is CASSPPGLAGNEQYF. CDR3 nucleotides: TGTGCCAGCAGCCCACCGGGACTAGCGGGTAACGAGCAGTACTTC.

The chain combines TRBV29-1 with TRBJ2-1; D is perhaps TRBD2 (6 bases). This CDR3 contains 16 residues. Per germline, CDR1 SQVTM and CDR2 ANQGSEA. The V end was cut by 2 bases, the J end by 3 bases, with 17 bases between. In nucleotides, the CDR3 is TGCAGCGTTGAAACTCCCCCCGGGACTCACTACAATGAGCAGTTCTTC. It encodes CSVETPPGTHYNEQFF.

This clone was observed a handful of times. The chain links TRBV4-1 to TRBJ1-5; D is unresolved. The CDR3 is 14 residues long. Trimming removed 1 base at V and 10 bases at J, with 14 bases between. In germline, CDR1 is MGHRA, CDR2 YSYEKL. The CDR3, as DNA: TGCGCCAGCAGCCAAGTGCACGGTAGTACTCCCCAGCATTTT. This encodes CASSQVHGSTPQHF.

This chain uses TRBV19 with TRBJ2-1, with D possibly TRBD2 on 6 matching bases. The germline CDR1 and CDR2 sequences are LNHDA and SQIVND (reference sequence). The CDR3 contains 12 residues. V lost 5 bases and J lost 12, with 14 bases in between. CDR3 in amino acids: CASSHQLGGQFF. CDR3 bases: TGTGCCAGTAGTCACCAGTTGGGGGGGCAGTTCTTC.

This clone has only a few counts. The rearrangement uses TRBV19 and TRBJ1-5; the D gene is possibly TRBD1 (6 bases). The CDR3 extends over 16 amino acids. The V and J ends lost 1 base and 0 bases respectively, with 10 bases between them. Germline lookup yields CDR1 LNHDA and CDR2 SQIVND (reference sequence). The chain's CDR3 is CASSIVGASSNQPQHF. In DNA form, the CDR3 reads TGTGCCAGTAGTATAGTGGGGGCGAGTAGCAATCAGCCCCAGCATTTT.

This clone was recorded a few times. The chain recombines TRBV9 with TRBJ2-1; 7 bases are shared with TRBD1. The CDR3 covers 16 residues. V trimming: 0 bases; J trimming: 7 bases; junction bases outside the gene matches: 10. Germline V lookup: CDR1 SGDLS, CDR2 YYNGEE. In DNA, the CDR3 is TGTGCCAGCAGCGTAGGGGCAGGGGGATTCATGAATGAGCAGTTCTTC. As protein: CASSVGAGGFMNEQFF. The full variable domain, its missing parts supplied by reference TRBV9 and TRBJ2-1, is DSGVTQTPKHLITATGQRVTLRCSPRSGDLSVYWYQQSLDQGLQFLIQYYNGEERAKGNILERFSAQQFPDLHSELNLSSLELGDSALYFCASSVGAGGFMNEQFFGPGTRLTVL.

The chain carries TRBV2 and TRBJ1-3; 7 bases agree with TRBD1. The V gene end was trimmed by 3 bases and the J gene end by 4 bases; junction bases not matched to a gene: 6. CDR1 and CDR2 from the germline V gene are SNHLY and FYNNEI. The CDR3 length is 15 residues. The CDR3 here is CASSDPGGTGNTIYF. Written as DNA, the CDR3 is TGTGCCAGCAGTGACCCAGGGGGAACCGGAAACACCATATATTTT. Full variable domain (rest looked up from reference TRBV2 and TRBJ1-3): EPEVTQTPSHQVTQMGQEVILRCVPISNHLYFYWYRQILGQKVEFLVSFYNNEISEKSEIFDDQFSVERPDGSNFTLKIRSTKLEDSAMYFCASSDPGGTGNTIYFGEGSWLTVV.

CDR3 residues: CASSAEGGGTEAFF. In DNA form, the CDR3 reads TGTGCCAGCAGTGCCGAGGGAGGTGGCACTGAAGCTTTCTTT. The chain couples TRBV2 to TRBJ1-1; D is unresolved. CDR1 is SNHLY, CDR2 FYNNEI, per germline. CDR3 length: 14 residues. V was cut by 4 bases and J by 4 bases, with 13 bases left in between.

The gene calls are TRBV6-4 and TRBJ1-6, with TRBD1 matching 9 bases. This CDR3 has 19 amino acids. Germline V CDR1 and CDR2: MRHNA, SNTAGT. V shed 0 bases and J 11 bases; nucleotides not matched to a gene: 17. The DNA of the CDR3 is TGTGCCAGCAGTGACTCGCGGTTGGGGAGACAGGGGGTAAGGCCACCCCTCCACTTT. Its protein is CASSDSRLGRQGVRPPLHF.